This T cell receptor (beta chain) is drawn from a study of regulatory T cells in long-lasting Graves disease. This clonotype was found many times. The time point denotes: persistent/refractory GD, antithyroid drugs over 5 years with positive TRAb. Preparation of the TCR library used RNA extracted from PBMCs. Trimming left V 3 bases short and J 1 base short, with 9 bases between. The germline gives CDR1 SNHLY, CDR2 FYNNEI. The CDR3 has 15 residues. Through Arm-PCR of CDR3 regions and iRepertoire HTBI primers, TCR beta libraries were built. MiXCR, run by TCRdb on the multiplex PCR reads, gives a single entry per CDR3 protein. The table includes around 510,000 distinct CDR3 sequences, about a fifth detected once.

The TCR comes from a female donor with Graves disease. Sequencing used peripheral blood mononuclear cells (PBMCs), obtained when the disease was refractory, from a patient treated with antithyroid drugs. The chain links TRBV2 to TRBJ2-2; D is tentatively TRBD1 or TRBD2 (5 bases each). In nucleotides, the CDR3 is TGTGCCAGCAGTGAGGGGGTTGGGAACACCGGGGAGCTGTTTTTT. Protein: CASSEGVGNTGELFF.